These 7 T cell receptor beta chains came from one sample sequenced in a study of blood T cells in healthy people across ages. Primers used in a second PCR of roughly 7 to 11 cycles were a sample-barcoded 5' primer and a J-beta primer mix. TCRdb re-analysed the 5' RACE reads in MiXCR, keeping a single row per CDR3 protein. The repertoire holds approximately 700,000 distinct CDR3 sequences, with approximately 31% as singletons. The sequenced sample was blood. All receptors derive from a woman over 75 in good health.

The rearrangement uses TRBV12-3 or TRBV12-4 and TRBJ1-5, with TRBD1 as a possible D gene (6 bases). V was cut by 4 bases and J by 8 bases, with 18 bases left in between. The CDR3 spans 15 residues. CDR3 region: CASSSERTVQEPQHF. The CDR3 nucleotides read TGTGCCAGCAGTTCCGAGCGGACAGTTCAAGAGCCCCAGCATTTT.

In its sample, this clonotype was seen many times. The chain combines TRBV20-1 with TRBJ2-3, with TRBD2 matching over 11 bases. The V and J ends lost 1 base and 3 bases, in that order; junction bases with no gene match: 0. This CDR3 is 14 amino acids long. CDR1 is DFQATT, CDR2 SNEGSKA, per germline (reference sequence). The CDR3 sequence: CSARASGGTDTQYF. The CDR3 region has the DNA TGCAGTGCTAGAGCTAGCGGGGGGACAGATACGCAGTATTTT.

At least ten counts were recorded for this clonotype. This rearrangement joins TRBV3-1 to TRBJ2-1; D may correspond to TRBD1 or TRBD2 (5 bases each). V was cut by 4 bases and J by 9 bases, with 19 bases left in between. Per germline, CDR1 LGHDT and CDR2 YNNKEL (reference sequence). The CDR3 runs 15 residues. Here the CDR3 reads CASSPTSRGRGEQFF. DNA for the CDR3: TGTGCCAGCAGCCCAACCTCCCGGGGAAGGGGTGAGCAGTTCTTC.

On this clonotype: A much larger clone lies one base from this, so it may be a read error. CDR3 sequence (DNA): TGTGCCAGCAGTTTAGCTAGCGGGGCTTACACAGATACGCGGTATTTT. Encoded protein: CASSLASGAYTDTRYF. V usage is TRBV27 and J usage is TRBJ2-3, with 9 bases that match TRBD2. This CDR3 contains 16 residues. Germline V lookup: CDR1 MNHEY, CDR2 SMNVEV (reference sequence).

This clonotype was recorded many times. The chain joins TRBV7-8 to TRBJ2-5; tentative D call: TRBD1 (7 bases). The V and J ends lost 3 bases and 5 bases respectively, with 16 bases between them. The CDR3 sequence is 15 residues long. Germline CDR1 SGHVS, CDR2 FQNEAQ. CDR3 protein: CASSLIGGRGETQYF. CDR3 sequence (DNA): TGTGCCAGCAGCTTGATAGGGGGCCGGGGGGAGACCCAGTACTTC.

A note on this clonotype: A read error may be the cause here, since a much bigger clone is one base away. The genes are TRBV20-1 and TRBJ2-1; 7 nucleotides line up with TRBD1. Near its end, the DNA agrees better with TRBJ2-7, so the J call may be wrong. This CDR3 contains 13 residues. Germline CDR1 DFQATT, CDR2 SNEGSKA (reference sequence). CDR3: CSAHGDRVVEQYF. The CDR3 nucleotides read TGCAGTGCCCACGGCGACAGGGTAGTTGAGCAGTACTTC.

This clonotype was counted only a few times. The genes are TRBV29-1 and TRBJ1-1, with TRBD1 as a possible D gene (6 bases). Germline V gene lookup returns CDR1 SQVTM and CDR2 ANQGSEA. Trimming took off 4 bases at V and 4 bases at J, with 7 bases between the two ends. The CDR3 sequence is 11 residues long. Written as DNA, the CDR3 is TGCAGCGTTGCAGGGGTCACTGAAGCTTTCTTT. Its translation is CSVAGVTEAFF.